These T cell receptor beta chains were read from a single sample in a study of blood T cell repertoires in COVID-19. TCRdb's copy holds only in-frame clones and misses some; the assay was immunoSEQ multiplex PCR. The sample yields roughly 290,000 clones, roughly 90% seen once. Sequenced material: PBMCs or T cells enriched from blood (not recorded which). The receptor set was obtained from a woman aged 18 to 35 with acute COVID-19. The CDR3 runs from the conserved cysteine through the conserved F or W. A D gene is named only where the DNA matches it firmly. The listing skips clone size in some rows; elsewhere it reads once, few, many or a size class.

abundance: .; j_gene: TRBJ1-5; v_gene: TRBV10-2; d_gene: .; CDR3aa: CASSDSGLENQPQHF; CDR3nt: TGCGCCAGCAGTGATTCCGGGTTGGAGAATCAGCCCCAGCATTTT
abundance: .; j_gene: TRBJ1-3; v_gene: TRBV7-9; d_gene: .; CDR3aa: CASSLRQNSGNTIYF; CDR3nt: TGTGCCAGCAGCTTGCGACAGAACTCTGGAAACACCATATATTTT
abundance: once; j_gene: TRBJ2-2; v_gene: TRBV27; d_gene: TRBD1; CDR3aa: CASSTGTATGELFF; CDR3nt: TGTGCCAGCAGTACCGGGACAGCAACCGGGGAGCTGTTTTTT
abundance: .; j_gene: TRBJ2-1; v_gene: TRBV4-1; d_gene: TRBD2; CDR3aa: CASSRGLAGVISYNEQFF; CDR3nt: TGCGCCAGCAGCCGAGGACTAGCGGGAGTGATCTCCTACAATGAGCAGTTCTTC
abundance: .; j_gene: TRBJ2-2; v_gene: TRBV7-9; d_gene: TRBD1; CDR3aa: CASSQGQGNTLGELFF; CDR3nt: TGTGCCAGCAGCCAGGGACAGGGGAACACCTTGGGGGAGCTGTTTTTT
abundance: .; j_gene: TRBJ2-7; v_gene: TRBV7-8; d_gene: .; CDR3aa: CAITPLSLEQYF; CDR3nt: TGTGCCATTACTCCCCTGTCGCTGGAGCAGTACTTC
abundance: .; j_gene: TRBJ2-7; v_gene: TRBV11-2; d_gene: .; CDR3aa: CASSLDTGRTYEQYF; CDR3nt: TGTGCCAGCAGCTTAGATACAGGTCGGACCTACGAGCAGTACTTC
abundance: .; j_gene: TRBJ1-1; v_gene: TRBV10-3; d_gene: TRBD1; CDR3aa: CAISAGQGKVEAFF; CDR3nt: TGTGCCATCAGTGCGGGACAGGGAAAAGTTGAAGCTTTCTTT
abundance: .; j_gene: TRBJ2-1; v_gene: TRBV18; d_gene: .; CDR3aa: CASTHTSDYNEQFF; CDR3nt: TGTGCCAGCACCCATACTTCCGACTACAATGAGCAGTTCTTC
abundance: .; j_gene: TRBJ2-1; v_gene: TRBV14; d_gene: .; CDR3aa: CASSQDLAGNEQFF; CDR3nt: TGTGCCAGCAGCCAAGATCTTGCCGGCAATGAGCAGTTCTTC
abundance: .; j_gene: TRBJ2-7; v_gene: TRBV4-3; d_gene: .; CDR3aa: CASSQGGGYEQYF; CDR3nt: TGCGCCAGCAGCCAAGGGGGCGGTTACGAGCAGTACTTC
abundance: .; j_gene: TRBJ2-7; v_gene: TRBV30; d_gene: .; CDR3aa: CAWRGASYEQYF; CDR3nt: TGTGCCTGGAGGGGGGCATCCTACGAGCAGTACTTC
abundance: .; j_gene: TRBJ2-5; v_gene: TRBV9; d_gene: TRBD1; CDR3aa: CASSVSGTDQETQYF; CDR3nt: TGTGCCAGCAGCGTATCAGGGACAGACCAAGAGACCCAGTACTTC
abundance: .; j_gene: TRBJ2-3; v_gene: TRBV5-1; d_gene: TRBD2; CDR3aa: CASSQIAGGRTDTQYF; CDR3nt: TGCGCCAGCAGCCAAATAGCGGGAGGGCGCACAGATACGCAGTATTTT
abundance: few; j_gene: TRBJ2-7; v_gene: TRBV5-1; d_gene: TRBD2; CDR3aa: CASSLGGLADSYEQYF; CDR3nt: TGCGCCAGCAGCTTGGGCGGGCTAGCGGATTCCTACGAGCAGTACTTC
abundance: .; j_gene: TRBJ2-1; v_gene: TRBV28; d_gene: TRBD2; CDR3aa: CASGLAGGDDEQFF; CDR3nt: TGTGCCAGTGGACTAGCGGGAGGAGACGATGAGCAGTTCTTC
abundance: once; j_gene: TRBJ2-7; v_gene: TRBV12-5; d_gene: TRBD2; CDR3aa: CASGLDSGRLAYEQYF; CDR3nt: TGTGCTAGTGGTTTGGACAGCGGGAGGTTAGCCTACGAGCAGTACTTC
abundance: .; j_gene: TRBJ1-1; v_gene: TRBV18; d_gene: .; CDR3aa: CASSPRPGEGVQLVNTEAFF; CDR3nt: TGTGCCAGCTCACCTCGTCCGGGGGAGGGTGTCCAATTGGTGAACACTGAAGCTTTCTTT
abundance: once; j_gene: TRBJ2-3; v_gene: TRBV19; d_gene: .; CDR3aa: CASSYGEGGTQYF; CDR3nt: TGTGCCAGTAGCTACGGGGAAGGGGGTACGCAGTATTTT
abundance: .; j_gene: TRBJ1-6; v_gene: TRBV27; d_gene: TRBD1; CDR3aa: CASSSTGGRSPLHF; CDR3nt: TGTGCCAGCAGTTCAACAGGGGGCAGATCACCCCTCCACTTT
abundance: .; j_gene: TRBJ2-1; v_gene: TRBV10-3; d_gene: TRBD2; CDR3aa: CAIMRPAGVLAEQFF; CDR3nt: TGTGCCATCATGCGACCAGCGGGAGTTTTAGCTGAGCAGTTCTTC
abundance: .; j_gene: TRBJ1-5; v_gene: TRBV19; d_gene: .; CDR3aa: CASKMGAGGNQPQHF; CDR3nt: TGTGCCAGTAAAATGGGTGCGGGGGGCAATCAGCCCCAGCATTTT
abundance: .; j_gene: TRBJ2-4; v_gene: TRBV11-2; d_gene: TRBD2; CDR3aa: CASREIAGAGNIQYF; CDR3nt: TGTGCCAGCAGAGAAATAGCGGGAGCGGGAAACATTCAGTACTTC
abundance: .; j_gene: TRBJ2-1; v_gene: TRBV7-9; d_gene: .; CDR3aa: CASGRSDNEQFF; CDR3nt: TGTGCCAGCGGGAGATCGGACAATGAGCAGTTCTTC
abundance: .; j_gene: TRBJ2-7; v_gene: TRBV4-1; d_gene: TRBD2; CDR3aa: CASSQDVLAGHYEQYF; CDR3nt: TGCGCCAGCAGCCAAGATGTCCTAGCGGGCCACTACGAGCAGTACTTC
abundance: .; j_gene: TRBJ1-1; v_gene: TRBV6-5; d_gene: .; CDR3aa: CATGFTDQNTEAFF; CDR3nt: TGTGCCACGGGGTTTACAGACCAGAACACTGAAGCTTTCTTT
abundance: .; j_gene: TRBJ2-7; v_gene: TRBV19; d_gene: .; CDR3aa: CASSIPPRVTYEQYF; CDR3nt: TGTGCCAGTAGTATCCCCCCCAGGGTTACCTACGAGCAGTACTTC
abundance: .; j_gene: TRBJ1-5; v_gene: TRBV19; d_gene: TRBD1; CDR3aa: CASTDRGNSNQPQHF; CDR3nt: TGTGCCAGTACCGACAGGGGAAATAGCAATCAGCCCCAGCATTTT
abundance: .; j_gene: TRBJ2-1; v_gene: TRBV7-8; d_gene: TRBD2; CDR3aa: CASSSFWGTSTNNEQFF; CDR3nt: TGTGCCAGCAGCTCTTTCTGGGGGACTAGCACAAACAATGAGCAGTTCTTC
abundance: .; j_gene: TRBJ1-3; v_gene: TRBV5-1; d_gene: TRBD1; CDR3aa: CASSAQGGNTIYF; CDR3nt: TGCGCCAGCAGCGCACAGGGGGGAAACACCATATATTTT
abundance: .; j_gene: TRBJ2-5; v_gene: TRBV30; d_gene: .; CDR3aa: CAWRTGETQYF; CDR3nt: TGTGCCTGGAGGACAGGAGAGACCCAGTACTTC
abundance: .; j_gene: TRBJ2-6; v_gene: TRBV28; d_gene: .; CDR3aa: CASSLTPHTEAGANVLTF; CDR3nt: TGTGCCAGCAGTTTAACCCCCCACACAGAAGCTGGGGCCAACGTCCTGACTTTC
abundance: .; j_gene: TRBJ1-5; v_gene: TRBV10-3; d_gene: .; CDR3aa: CAISRVGQPQHF; CDR3nt: TGTGCCATAAGCAGGGTGGGGCAGCCCCAGCATTTT
abundance: .; j_gene: TRBJ2-4; v_gene: TRBV6-5; d_gene: TRBD2; CDR3aa: CATNPSGGKNIQYF; CDR3nt: TGTGCCACCAACCCTAGCGGGGGGAAAAACATTCAGTACTTC
abundance: .; j_gene: TRBJ2-7; v_gene: TRBV7-9; d_gene: .; CDR3aa: CASSQQGTYEQYF; CDR3nt: TGTGCCAGCAGCCAGCAGGGAACCTACGAGCAGTACTTC
abundance: .; j_gene: TRBJ2-7; v_gene: TRBV7-9; d_gene: TRBD1; CDR3aa: CASSPPWRTGDRVQYF; CDR3nt: TGTGCCAGCAGCCCCCCCTGGAGGACAGGGGATCGTGTGCAGTACTTC
abundance: .; j_gene: TRBJ2-7; v_gene: TRBV5-3; d_gene: .; CDR3aa: CARSLGRGTRYEQYF; CDR3nt: TGTGCCAGAAGCTTGGGCAGGGGCACACGCTACGAGCAGTACTTC
abundance: .; j_gene: TRBJ2-7; v_gene: TRBV19; d_gene: .; CDR3aa: CASSIFLAGIYEQYF; CDR3nt: TGTGCCAGTAGTATCTTCCTAGCCGGAATTTACGAGCAGTACTTC
abundance: .; j_gene: TRBJ1-2; v_gene: TRBV19; d_gene: .; CDR3aa: CASSISDSGSRYGYTF; CDR3nt: TGTGCCAGTAGTATTTCAGATTCAGGTTCCCGCTATGGCTACACCTTC